This section outlines one TCR beta chain sequence together with its context. What it binds is unknown. The sample is drawn from a study of shared clonotypes between healthy human individuals. The study separated CD4+ cells into CD45RA+ naive and CD45RA-negative memory subsets. Deep-level settings were used for running the assay. The authors' processing: Filtering differed, since immunoSEQ gave only junction sequences and no quality scores. TCRdb's copy holds only in-frame clones and misses some; the assay was immunoSEQ multiplex PCR. The DNA was the basis for D and trimming; V, J and clone size are from that table. In the table there are hundreds of thousands of clones, about 74% of which are singletons. Findings of the study overall: Non-shared clonotypes displayed generation probabilities falling below those of clonotypes present in all four donors.

V shed 3 bases and J 7 bases; nucleotides not matched to a gene: 8. Germline assignment: CDR1 SGHDN and CDR2 FVKESK. There are 15 residues in the CDR3. This chain connects TRBV14 to TRBJ2-7; 11 nucleotides line up with TRBD2. Sequences were obtained from memory CD4+ T cells sorted from blood. Indicated subset: CD45RA-negative fraction. This clonotype originated in a woman in her twenties or thirties in good health. The DNA of the CDR3 is TGTGCCAGCAGCCAGGAGCTAGCGGGAGGACGAGAGCAGTACTTC. Encoded protein: CASSQELAGGREQYF.